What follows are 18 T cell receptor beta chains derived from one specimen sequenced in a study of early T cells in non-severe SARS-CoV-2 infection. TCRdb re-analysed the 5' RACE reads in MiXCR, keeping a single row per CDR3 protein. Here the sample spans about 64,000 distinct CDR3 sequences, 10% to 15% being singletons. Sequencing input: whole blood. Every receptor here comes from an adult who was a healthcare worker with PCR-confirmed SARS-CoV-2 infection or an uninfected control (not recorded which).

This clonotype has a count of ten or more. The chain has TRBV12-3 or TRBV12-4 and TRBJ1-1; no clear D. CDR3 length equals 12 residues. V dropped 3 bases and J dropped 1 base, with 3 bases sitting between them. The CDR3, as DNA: TGTGCCAGCAGTTTTACGAACACTGAAGCTTTCTTT. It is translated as CASSFTNTEAFF.

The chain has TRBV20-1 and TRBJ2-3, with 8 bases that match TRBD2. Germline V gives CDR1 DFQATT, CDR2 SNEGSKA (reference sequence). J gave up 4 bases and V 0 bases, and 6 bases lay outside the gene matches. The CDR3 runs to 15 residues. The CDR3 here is CSARDGRGGADTQYF. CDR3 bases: TGCAGTGCTAGAGATGGACGGGGGGGCGCAGATACGCAGTATTTT.

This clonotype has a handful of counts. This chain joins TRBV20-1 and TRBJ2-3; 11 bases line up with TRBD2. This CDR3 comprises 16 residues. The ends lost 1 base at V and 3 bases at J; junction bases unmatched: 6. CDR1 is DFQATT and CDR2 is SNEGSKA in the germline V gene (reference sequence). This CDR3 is CSARVASGGTTDTQYF. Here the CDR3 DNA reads TGCAGTGCTAGAGTGGCTAGCGGGGGGACTACAGATACGCAGTATTTT.

CDR3 protein: CASSRTTVGRSYEQYF. The CDR3 region has the DNA TGTGCCAGCAGCCGAACGACAGTTGGTCGCTCCTACGAGCAGTACTTC. This rearrangement joins TRBV4-2 to TRBJ2-7, with D perhaps TRBD1 (5 bases). Germline CDR1 and CDR2: LGHNA and YNFKEQ. The V and J ends lost 4 bases and 0 bases respectively, with 16 bases between them. The CDR3 extends over 16 amino acids.

The CDR3 DNA follows: TGTGCCAGCTCACCCCGGACAGGGGATAGCAATCAGCCCCAGCATTTT. Protein sequence: CASSPRTGDSNQPQHF. V is TRBV18 and J is TRBJ1-5; 9 nucleotides align to TRBD1. In germline, CDR1 is KGHSH, CDR2 LQKENI. The CDR3 totals 16 residues. The ends lost 3 bases at V and 0 bases at J; junction bases unmatched: 3.

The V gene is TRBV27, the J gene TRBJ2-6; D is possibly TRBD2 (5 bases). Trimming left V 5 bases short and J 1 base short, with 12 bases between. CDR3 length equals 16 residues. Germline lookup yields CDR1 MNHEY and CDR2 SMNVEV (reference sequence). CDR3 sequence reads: CASSPSGGSGANVLTF. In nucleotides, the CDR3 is TGTGCCAGCAGTCCCTCCGGCGGGTCTGGGGCCAACGTCCTGACTTTC.

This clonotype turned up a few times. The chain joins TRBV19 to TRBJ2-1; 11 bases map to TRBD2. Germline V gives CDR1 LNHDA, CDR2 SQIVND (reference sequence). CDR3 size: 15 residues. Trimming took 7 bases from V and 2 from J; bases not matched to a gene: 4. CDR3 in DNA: TGTGCCAGTACCTATAGCGGGGGGGCCTACAATGAGCAGTTCTTC. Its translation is CASTYSGGAYNEQFF.

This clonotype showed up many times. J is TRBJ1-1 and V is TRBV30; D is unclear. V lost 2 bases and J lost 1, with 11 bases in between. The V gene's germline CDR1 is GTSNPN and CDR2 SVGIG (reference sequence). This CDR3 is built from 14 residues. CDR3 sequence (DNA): TGTGCCTGGAGTCGATACGTACCGAACACTGAAGCTTTCTTT. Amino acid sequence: CAWSRYVPNTEAFF.

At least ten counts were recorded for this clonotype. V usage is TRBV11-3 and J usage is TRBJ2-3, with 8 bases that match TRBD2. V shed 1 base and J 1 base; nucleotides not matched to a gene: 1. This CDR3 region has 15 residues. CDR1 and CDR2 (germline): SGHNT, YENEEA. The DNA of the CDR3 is TGTGCCAGCAGCTTAGCGGGGGGGCGCACAGATACGCAGTATTTT. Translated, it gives CASSLAGGRTDTQYF.

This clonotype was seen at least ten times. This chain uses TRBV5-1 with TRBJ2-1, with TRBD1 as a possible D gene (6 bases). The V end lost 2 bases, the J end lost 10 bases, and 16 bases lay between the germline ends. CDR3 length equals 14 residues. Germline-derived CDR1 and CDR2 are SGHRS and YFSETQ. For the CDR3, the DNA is TGCGCCAGCAGCTTCAAGGCAGGGGCCGGGGAGCAGTTCTTC. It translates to CASSFKAGAGEQFF.

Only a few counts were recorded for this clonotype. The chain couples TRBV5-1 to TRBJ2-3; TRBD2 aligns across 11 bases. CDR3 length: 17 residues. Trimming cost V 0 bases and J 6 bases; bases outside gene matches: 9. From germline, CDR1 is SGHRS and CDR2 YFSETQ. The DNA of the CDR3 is TGCGCCAGCAGCTTGGTAGCTAGCGGGGGGCCAGCGGATACGCAGTATTTT. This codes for CASSLVASGGPADTQYF.

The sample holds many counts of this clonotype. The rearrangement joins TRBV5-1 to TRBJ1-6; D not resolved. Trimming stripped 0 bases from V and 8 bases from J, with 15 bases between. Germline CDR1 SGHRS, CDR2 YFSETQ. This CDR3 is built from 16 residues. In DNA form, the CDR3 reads TGCGCCAGCAGCTTGGTGGGCAGTACTTTGGATTCACCCCTCCACTTT. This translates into CASSLVGSTLDSPLHF.

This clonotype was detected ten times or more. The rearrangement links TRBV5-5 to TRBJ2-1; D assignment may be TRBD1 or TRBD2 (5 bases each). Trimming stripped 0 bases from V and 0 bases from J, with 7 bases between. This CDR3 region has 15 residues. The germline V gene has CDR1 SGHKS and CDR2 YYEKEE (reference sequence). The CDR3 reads CASSLGGSSYNEQFF. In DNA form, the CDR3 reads TGTGCCAGCAGCTTGGGGGGGAGCTCCTACAATGAGCAGTTCTTC. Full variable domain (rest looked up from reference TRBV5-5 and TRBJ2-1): DAGVTQSPTHLIKTRGQQVTLRCSPISGHKSVSWYQQVLGQGPQFIFQYYEKEERGRGNFPDRFSARQFPNYSSELNVNALLLGDSALYLCASSLGGSSYNEQFFGPGTRLTVL.

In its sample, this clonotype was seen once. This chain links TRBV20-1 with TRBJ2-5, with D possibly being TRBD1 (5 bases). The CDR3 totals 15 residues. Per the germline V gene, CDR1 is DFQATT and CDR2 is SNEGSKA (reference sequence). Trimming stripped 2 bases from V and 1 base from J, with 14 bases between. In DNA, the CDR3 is TGCAGTGCTAGATCACCGACAGTCTCCCAAGAGACCCAGTACTTC. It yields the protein CSARSPTVSQETQYF.

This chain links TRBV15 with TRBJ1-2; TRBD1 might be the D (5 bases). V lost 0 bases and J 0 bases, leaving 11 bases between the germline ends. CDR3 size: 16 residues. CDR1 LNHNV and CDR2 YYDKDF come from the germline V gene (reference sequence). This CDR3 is CATSRDRAQANYGYTF. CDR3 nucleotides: TGTGCCACCAGCAGAGACAGGGCCCAAGCTAACTATGGCTACACCTTC. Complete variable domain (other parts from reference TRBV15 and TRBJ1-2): DAMVIQNPRYQVTQFGKPVTLSCSQTLNHNVMYWYQQKSSQAPKLLFHYYDKDFNNEADTPDNFQSRRPNTSFCFLDIRSPGLGDTAMYLCATSRDRAQANYGYTFGSGTRLTVV.

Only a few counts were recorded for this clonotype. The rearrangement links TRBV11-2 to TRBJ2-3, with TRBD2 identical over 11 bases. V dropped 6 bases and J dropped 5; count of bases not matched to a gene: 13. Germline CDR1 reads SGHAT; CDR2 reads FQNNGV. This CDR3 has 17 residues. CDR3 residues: CASRVGLAGPGVDTQYF. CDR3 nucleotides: TGTGCCAGCAGGGTCGGACTAGCGGGCCCGGGGGTAGATACGCAGTATTTT.

The CDR3 sequence is CSASAERGSPYEQYF. CDR3 nucleotides: TGCAGTGCTAGTGCCGAGCGGGGGAGCCCCTACGAGCAGTACTTC. V gene TRBV20-1 combines with J gene TRBJ2-7, with 8 bases fitting TRBD2. This CDR3 has 15 amino acids. CDR1 is DFQATT and CDR2 is SNEGSKA in the germline V gene (reference sequence). The J segment lost 2 bases and the V segment lost 3 bases, leaving 9 bases of the junction unmatched.

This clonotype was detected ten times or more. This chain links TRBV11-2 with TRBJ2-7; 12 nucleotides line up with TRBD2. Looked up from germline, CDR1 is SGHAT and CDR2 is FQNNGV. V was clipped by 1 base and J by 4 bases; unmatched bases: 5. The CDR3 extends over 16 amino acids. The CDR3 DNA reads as TGTGCCAGCAGCTTAGTTAGACTAGCGGGGGAGTACGAGCAGTACTTC. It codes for CASSLVRLAGEYEQYF. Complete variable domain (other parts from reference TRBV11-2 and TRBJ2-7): EAGVAQSPRYKIIEKRQSVAFWCNPISGHATLYWYQQILGQGPKLLIQFQNNGVVDDSQLPKDRFSAERLKGVDSTLKIQPAKLEDSAVYLCASSLVRLAGEYEQYFGPGTRLTVT.